This TCR beta chain comes out of a study of T cell changes during pregnancy in multiple sclerosis. The germline V and J ends were trimmed by 6 bases and 3 bases, with 18 bases remaining between them. CDR3 length equals 15 residues. The germline V gene encodes CDR1 WSHSY and CDR2 SAAADI. The method was immunoSEQ multiplex PCR; TCRdb's version includes in-frame clones alone and lacks a portion of them. The table lists 69,000 or so clones, almost 95% of them singletons. The receptor comes from a female donor in good health, enrolled as a control in a pregnancy study. This rearrangement joins TRBV10-2 to TRBJ2-7, with D perhaps matching TRBD2 (5 bases). The sample here was peripheral blood, taken in the third trimester of pregnancy. The DNA of the CDR3 is TGCGCCAGCAGCTTAATGGGAGTTCCCGACTACGAGCAGTACTTC. Translated, it gives CASSLMGVPDYEQYF.